The T cell receptor (beta chain) under discussion was sequenced for a study of CD8+ T cells in alopecia areata. Overall study: The duration of tofacitinib was 6 to 18 months, with 6 months off drug afterward. Regarding the study as a whole: Higher clonality and more expanded CD8+ clones appeared in lesional than normal scalp.

The CDR3 sequence is 13 residues long. Trimming removed 5 bases at V and 5 bases at J, with 13 bases between. The germline gives CDR1 GTSNPN, CDR2 SVGIG (reference sequence). The investigators collected lesional scalp punch biopsies and peripheral blood from alopecia areata patients. PBMC-derived CD4+ and CD8+ T cells were sorted. Sequencing templates came from extracted RNA that was reverse transcribed into cDNA. The protocol was immunoSEQ multiplex PCR, while the TCRdb copy is restricted to in-frame clones and leaves out a portion. The table has about 250,000 clones, 67% seen once. In regard to this clone: Its antigen is not identified.

The sequences come from CD4+ T cells sorted from blood, collected at week 0. The TCR sequence derives from a human donor with alopecia areata. The chain employs TRBV30 and TRBJ2-1; maybe TRBD1 (6 bases). CDR3 in DNA: TGTGCCTGGTCGTCGACAGGAAACAATGAGCAGTTCTTC. As protein: CAWSSTGNNEQFF.